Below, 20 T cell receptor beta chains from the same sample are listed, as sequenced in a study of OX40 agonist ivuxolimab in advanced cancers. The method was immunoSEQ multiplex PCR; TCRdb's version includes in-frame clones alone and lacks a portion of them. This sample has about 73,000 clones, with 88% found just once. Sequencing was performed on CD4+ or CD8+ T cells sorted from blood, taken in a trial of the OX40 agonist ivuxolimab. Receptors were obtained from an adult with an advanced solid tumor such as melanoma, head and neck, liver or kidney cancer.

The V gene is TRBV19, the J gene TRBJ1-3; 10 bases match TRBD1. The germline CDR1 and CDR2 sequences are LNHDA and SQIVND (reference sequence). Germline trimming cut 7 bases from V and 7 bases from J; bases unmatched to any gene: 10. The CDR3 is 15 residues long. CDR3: CASTLDRGLANTIYF. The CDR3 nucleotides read TGTGCCAGTACCCTCGACAGGGGGCTCGCGAACACCATATATTTT.

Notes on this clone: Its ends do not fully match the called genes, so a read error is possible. The chain's CDR3 is CVSSNPGTGEKLFF. In DNA, the CDR3 is TGTGTCAGCAGTAATCCCGGGACGGGGGAAAAACTGTTTTTT. This rearrangement joins TRBV27 to TRBJ1-4, with a tentative D call TRBD1 (5 bases). The CDR3 runs to 14 residues. Germline V gene lookup returns CDR1 MNHEY and CDR2 SMNVEV (reference sequence).

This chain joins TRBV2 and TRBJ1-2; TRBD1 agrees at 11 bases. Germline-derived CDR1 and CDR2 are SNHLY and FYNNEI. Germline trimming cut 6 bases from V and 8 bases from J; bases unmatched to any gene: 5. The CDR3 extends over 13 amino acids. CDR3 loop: CASSSDRGRGYTF. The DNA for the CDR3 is TGTGCCAGCAGCTCGGACAGGGGGCGCGGCTACACCTTC.

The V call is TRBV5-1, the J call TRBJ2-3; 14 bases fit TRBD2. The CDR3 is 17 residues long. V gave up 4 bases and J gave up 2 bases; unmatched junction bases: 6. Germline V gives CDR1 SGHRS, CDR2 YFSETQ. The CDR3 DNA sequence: TGCGCCAGCAGCAGCGGACTAGCGGGGGGAGTCACAGATACGCAGTATTTT. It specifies CASSSGLAGGVTDTQYF.

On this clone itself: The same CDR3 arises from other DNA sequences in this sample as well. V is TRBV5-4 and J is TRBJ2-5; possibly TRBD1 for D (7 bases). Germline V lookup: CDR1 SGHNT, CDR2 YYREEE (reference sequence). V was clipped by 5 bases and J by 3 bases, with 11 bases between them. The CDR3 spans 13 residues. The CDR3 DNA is TGTGCCAGCAGGGAGGGGACAGAAGAGACCCAGTACTTC. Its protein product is CASREGTEETQYF.

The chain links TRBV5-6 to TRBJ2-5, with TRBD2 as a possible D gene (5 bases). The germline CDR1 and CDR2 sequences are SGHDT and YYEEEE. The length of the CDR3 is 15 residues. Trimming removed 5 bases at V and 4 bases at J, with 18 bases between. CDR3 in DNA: TGTGCCAGCAGTCGAGGACTGGCGTCAATAGAGACCCAGTACTTC. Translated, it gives CASSRGLASIETQYF.

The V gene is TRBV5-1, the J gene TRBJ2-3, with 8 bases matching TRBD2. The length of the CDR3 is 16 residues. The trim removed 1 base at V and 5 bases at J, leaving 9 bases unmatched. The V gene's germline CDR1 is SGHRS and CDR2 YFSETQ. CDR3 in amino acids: CASSLQAGAVGDTQYF. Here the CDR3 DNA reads TGCGCCAGCAGCTTGCAAGCGGGAGCAGTGGGAGATACGCAGTATTTT.

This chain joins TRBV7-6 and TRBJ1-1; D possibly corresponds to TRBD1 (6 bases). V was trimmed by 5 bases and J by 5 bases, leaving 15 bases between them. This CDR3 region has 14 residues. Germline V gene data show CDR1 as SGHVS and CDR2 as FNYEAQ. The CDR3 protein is CASSPIGQFTEAFF. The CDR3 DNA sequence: TGTGCCAGCAGCCCCATAGGACAGTTTACTGAAGCTTTCTTT.

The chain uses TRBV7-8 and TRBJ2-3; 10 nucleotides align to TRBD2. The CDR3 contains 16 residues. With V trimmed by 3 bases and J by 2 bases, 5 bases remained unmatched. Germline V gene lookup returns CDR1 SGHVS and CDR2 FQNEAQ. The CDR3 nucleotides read TGTGCCAGCAGCTTCCAAGCGGGGGGGGACACAGATACGCAGTATTTT. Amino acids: CASSFQAGGDTDTQYF.

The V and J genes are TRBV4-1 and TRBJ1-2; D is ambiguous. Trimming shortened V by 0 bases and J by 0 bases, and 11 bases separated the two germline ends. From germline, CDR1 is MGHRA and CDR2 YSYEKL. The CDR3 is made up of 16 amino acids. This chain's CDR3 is CASSQDATASNYGYTF. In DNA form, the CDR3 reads TGCGCCAGCAGCCAAGATGCCACGGCCTCTAACTATGGCTACACCTTC.

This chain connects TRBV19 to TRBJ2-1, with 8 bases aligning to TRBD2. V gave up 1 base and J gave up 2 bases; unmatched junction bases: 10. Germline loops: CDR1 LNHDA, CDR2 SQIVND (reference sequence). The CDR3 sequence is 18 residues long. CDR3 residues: CASSIGRGGGGPYNEQFF. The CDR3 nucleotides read TGTGCCAGTAGTATAGGGCGCGGTGGCGGGGGGCCCTACAATGAGCAGTTCTTC.

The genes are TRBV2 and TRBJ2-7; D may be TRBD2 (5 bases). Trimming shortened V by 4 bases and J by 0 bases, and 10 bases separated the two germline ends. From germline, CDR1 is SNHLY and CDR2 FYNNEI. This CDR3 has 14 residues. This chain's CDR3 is CASSADSSSYEQYF. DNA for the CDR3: TGTGCCAGCAGTGCGGACTCCAGCTCCTACGAGCAGTACTTC.

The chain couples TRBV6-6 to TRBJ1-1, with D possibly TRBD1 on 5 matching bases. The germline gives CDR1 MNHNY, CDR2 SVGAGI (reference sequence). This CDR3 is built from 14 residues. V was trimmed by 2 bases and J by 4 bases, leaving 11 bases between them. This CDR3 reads CASSYGTAGTEAFF. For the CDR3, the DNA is TGTGCCAGCAGTTACGGGACGGCGGGCACTGAAGCTTTCTTT.

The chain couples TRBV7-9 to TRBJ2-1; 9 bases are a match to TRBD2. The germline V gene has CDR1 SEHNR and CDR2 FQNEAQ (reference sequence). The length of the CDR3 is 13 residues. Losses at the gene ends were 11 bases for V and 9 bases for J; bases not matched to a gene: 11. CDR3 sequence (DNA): TGTGCCCTCGCGAGGCTAGCGGGAAGTGAGCAGTTCTTC. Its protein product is CALARLAGSEQFF. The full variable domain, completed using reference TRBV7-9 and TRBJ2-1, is DTGVSQNPRHKITKRGQNVTFRCDPISEHNRLYWYRQTLGQGPEFLTYFQNEAQLEKSRLLSDRFSAERPKGSFSTLEIQRTEQGDSAMYLCALARLAGSEQFFGPGTRLTVL.

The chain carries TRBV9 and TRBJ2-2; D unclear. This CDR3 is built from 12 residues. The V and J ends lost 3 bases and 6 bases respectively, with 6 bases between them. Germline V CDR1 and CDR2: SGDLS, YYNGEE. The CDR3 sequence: CASSALSGELFF. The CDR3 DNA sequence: TGTGCCAGCAGCGCCCTTTCCGGGGAGCTGTTTTTT.

CDR3 protein: CASSLAAGGLRTGELFF. The CDR3, as DNA: TGTGCCAGCAGCTTAGCTGCCGGGGGCCTACGGACCGGGGAGCTGTTTTTT. The chain has TRBV11-1 and TRBJ2-2; possibly TRBD1 or TRBD2 for D (6 bases each). The CDR3 consists of 17 residues. Trimming removed 0 bases at V and 5 bases at J, with 16 bases between. The germline V gene encodes CDR1 SGHAT and CDR2 FQDESV (reference sequence). The full variable domain, completed using reference TRBV11-1 and TRBJ2-2, is EAEVAQSPRYKITEKSQAVAFWCDPISGHATLYWYRQILGQGPELLVQFQDESVVDDSQLPKDRFSAERLKGVDSTLKIQPAELGDSAMYLCASSLAAGGLRTGELFFGEGSRLTVL.

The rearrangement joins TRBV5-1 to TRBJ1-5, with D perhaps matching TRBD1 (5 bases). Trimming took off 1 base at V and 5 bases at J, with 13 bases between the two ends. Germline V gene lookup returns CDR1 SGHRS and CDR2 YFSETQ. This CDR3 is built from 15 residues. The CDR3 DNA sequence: TGCGCCAGCAGCTTGATCGGGGGTGGGGATCAGCCCCAGCATTTT. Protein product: CASSLIGGGDQPQHF.

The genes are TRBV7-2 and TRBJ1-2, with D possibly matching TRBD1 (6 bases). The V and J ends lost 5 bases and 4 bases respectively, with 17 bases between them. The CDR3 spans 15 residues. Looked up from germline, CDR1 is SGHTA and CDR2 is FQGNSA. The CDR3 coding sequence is TGTGCCAGCAGCCAGGCCCGGGGGCGTCTCTATGGCTACACCTTC. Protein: CASSQARGRLYGYTF.

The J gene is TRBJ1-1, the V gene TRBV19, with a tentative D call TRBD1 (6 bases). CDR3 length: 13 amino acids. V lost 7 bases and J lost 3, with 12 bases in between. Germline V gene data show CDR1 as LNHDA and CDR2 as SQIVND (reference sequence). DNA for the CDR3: TGTGCCAGTAAGGGGCAGGGGTACACTGAAGCTTTCTTT. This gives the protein CASKGQGYTEAFF.

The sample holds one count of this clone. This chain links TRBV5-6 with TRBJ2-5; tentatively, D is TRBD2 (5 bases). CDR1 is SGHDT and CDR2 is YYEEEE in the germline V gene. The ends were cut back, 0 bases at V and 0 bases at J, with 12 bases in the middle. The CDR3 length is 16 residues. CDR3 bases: TGTGCCAGCAGCTTGGCGGCGGGCCGGTACCAAGAGACCCAGTACTTC. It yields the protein CASSLAAGRYQETQYF. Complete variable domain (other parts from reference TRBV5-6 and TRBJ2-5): DAGVTQSPTHLIKTRGQQVTLRCSPKSGHDTVSWYQQALGQGPQFIFQYYEEEERQRGNFPDRFSGHQFPNYSSELNVNALLLGDSALYLCASSLAAGRYQETQYFGPGTRLLVL.